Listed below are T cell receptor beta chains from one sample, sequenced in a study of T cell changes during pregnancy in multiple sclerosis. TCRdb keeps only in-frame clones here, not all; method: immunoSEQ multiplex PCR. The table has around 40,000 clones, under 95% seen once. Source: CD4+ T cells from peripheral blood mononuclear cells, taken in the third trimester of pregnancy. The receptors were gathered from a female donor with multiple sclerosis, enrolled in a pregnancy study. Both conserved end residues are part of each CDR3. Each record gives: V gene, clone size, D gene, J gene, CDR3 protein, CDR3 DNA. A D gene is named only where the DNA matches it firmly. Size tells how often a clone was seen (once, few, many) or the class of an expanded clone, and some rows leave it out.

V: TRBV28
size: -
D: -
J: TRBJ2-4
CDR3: CASSLQGRLAKNIQYF
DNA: TGTGCCAGCAGTCTGCAGGGGCGGTTGGCCAAAAACATTCAGTACTTC

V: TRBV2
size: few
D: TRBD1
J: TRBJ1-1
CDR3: CASSPRQGNAEAFF
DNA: TGTGCCAGCAGCCCTAGACAGGGTAATGCTGAAGCTTTCTTT

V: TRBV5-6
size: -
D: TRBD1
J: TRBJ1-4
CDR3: CASSLQGSTNEKLFF
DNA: TGTGCCAGCAGCTTACAGGGGTCAACTAATGAAAAACTGTTTTTT

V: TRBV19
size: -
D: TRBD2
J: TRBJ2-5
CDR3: CASSIGTSRETQYF
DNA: TGTGCCAGTAGTATAGGGACTAGCAGGGAGACCCAGTACTTC

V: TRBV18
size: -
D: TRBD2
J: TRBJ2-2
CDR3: CASSPSGREGTGELFF
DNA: TGTGCCAGCTCACCAAGCGGCAGGGAGGGGACCGGGGAGCTGTTTTTT

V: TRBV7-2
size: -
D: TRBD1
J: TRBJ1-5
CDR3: CASSRTGGRSNQPQHF
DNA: TGTGCCAGCAGCCGGACAGGGGGCCGGAGCAATCAGCCCCAGCATTTT

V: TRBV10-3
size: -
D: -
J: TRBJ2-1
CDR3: CAISDSYNEQFF
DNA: TGTGCCATCAGCGACAGCTACAATGAGCAGTTCTTC

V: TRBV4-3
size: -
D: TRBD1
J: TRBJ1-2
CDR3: CASSQDRGTGVDGYTF
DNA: TGCGCCAGCAGCCAAGATCGGGGGACAGGGGTTGATGGCTACACCTTC

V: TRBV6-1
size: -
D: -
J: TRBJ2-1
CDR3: CASSVAVYNEQFF
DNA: TGTGCCAGCAGTGTCGCGGTTTACAATGAGCAGTTCTTC

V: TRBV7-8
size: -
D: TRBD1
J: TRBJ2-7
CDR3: CASSLGTVIDEQYF
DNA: TGTGCCAGCAGCCTCGGGACAGTGATAGACGAGCAGTACTTC

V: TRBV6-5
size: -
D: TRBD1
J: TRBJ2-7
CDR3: CASSATGGLSYEQYF
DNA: TGTGCCAGCAGCGCTACAGGGGGCCTCTCCTACGAGCAGTACTTC

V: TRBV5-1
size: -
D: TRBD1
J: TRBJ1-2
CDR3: CASRWTGALEGYTF
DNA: TGCGCCAGCAGATGGACAGGGGCTCTCGAGGGCTACACCTTC

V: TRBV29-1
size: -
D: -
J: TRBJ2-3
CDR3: CSVVGTGADTQYF
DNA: TGCAGCGTTGTGGGGACTGGAGCAGATACGCAGTATTTT

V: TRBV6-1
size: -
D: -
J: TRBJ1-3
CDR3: CASSETHVSGNTIYF
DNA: TGTGCCAGCAGTGAAACTCACGTCTCTGGAAACACCATATATTTT

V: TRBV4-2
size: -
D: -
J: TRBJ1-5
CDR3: CASSQEAGYNQPQHF
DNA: TGTGCCAGCAGCCAAGAGGCAGGCTACAATCAGCCCCAGCATTTT

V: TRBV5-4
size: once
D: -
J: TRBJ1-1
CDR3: CASSLARMNTEAFF
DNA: TGTGCCAGCAGCTTGGCTAGGATGAACACTGAAGCTTTCTTT

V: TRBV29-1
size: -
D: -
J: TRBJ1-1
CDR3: CSVDGGFEAFF
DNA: TGCAGCGTTGACGGGGGGTTTGAAGCTTTCTTT

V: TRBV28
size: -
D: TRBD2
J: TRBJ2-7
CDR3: CASSALGRGFSYEQYF
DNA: TGTGCCAGCAGCGCCCTGGGGCGGGGGTTCTCCTACGAGCAGTACTTC

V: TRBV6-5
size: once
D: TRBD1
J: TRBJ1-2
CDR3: CASSQTDRVGYTF
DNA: TGTGCCAGCAGCCAAACCGACAGGGTCGGCTACACCTTC

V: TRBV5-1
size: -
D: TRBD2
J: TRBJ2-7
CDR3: CASSPTNSGSSDEQYF
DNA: TGCGCCAGCAGTCCAACTAATAGCGGGAGTAGCGACGAGCAGTACTTC

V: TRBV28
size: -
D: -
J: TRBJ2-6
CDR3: CASSLRQVSGANVLTF
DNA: TGTGCCAGCAGTTTACGACAGGTCTCTGGGGCCAACGTCCTGACTTTC

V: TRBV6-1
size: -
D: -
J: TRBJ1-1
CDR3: CASRGGMGGDTEAFF
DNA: TGTGCCAGCAGGGGGGGGATGGGAGGGGACACTGAAGCTTTCTTT

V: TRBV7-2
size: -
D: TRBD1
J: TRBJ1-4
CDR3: CASSTDRGSEKLFF
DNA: TGTGCCAGCAGCACCGACAGGGGGAGTGAAAAACTGTTTTTT

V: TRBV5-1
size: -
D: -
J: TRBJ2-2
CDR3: CASSPNDWVGNTGELFF
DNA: TGCGCCAGCAGCCCAAACGACTGGGTTGGGAACACCGGGGAGCTGTTTTTT

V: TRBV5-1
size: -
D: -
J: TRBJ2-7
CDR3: CASSLGQETYEQYF
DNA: TGCGCCAGCAGCTTGGGACAGGAGACCTACGAGCAGTACTTC

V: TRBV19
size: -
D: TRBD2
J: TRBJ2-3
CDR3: CASSTTSGRGDTQYF
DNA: TGTGCCAGTAGCACAACTAGCGGGAGAGGGGATACGCAGTATTTT

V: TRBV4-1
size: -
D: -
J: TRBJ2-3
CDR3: CASSQEIGLANTQYF
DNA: TGCGCCAGCAGCCAAGAGATCGGGCTAGCAAATACGCAGTATTTT

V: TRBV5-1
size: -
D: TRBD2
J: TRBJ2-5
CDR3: CASSLGGSSVGETQYF
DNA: TGCGCCAGCAGCTTGGGCGGGAGCTCGGTAGGAGAGACCCAGTACTTC

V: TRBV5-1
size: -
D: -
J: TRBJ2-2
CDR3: CASSSIGESAGELFF
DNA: TGCGCCAGCAGCTCAATCGGGGAATCGGCCGGGGAGCTGTTTTTT